These 5 T cell receptor beta chains were sequenced from one sample in a study of T cells in Graves' hyperthyroidism and ophthalmopathy. Amplification of TCR beta CDR3 regions was performed using RNA transcripts as template. The HTBI primer set served for first-round RT-PCR of the TCR CDR3. TCRdb reprocessed the multiplex PCR reads with MiXCR, giving one entry per CDR3 protein. Of hundreds of thousands of distinct CDR3 sequences listed, 35% to 45% are singletons. What was sequenced was blood. These receptors originate from a man between 18 and 29 years old with Graves' hyperthyroidism.

The rearrangement joins TRBV25-1 to TRBJ1-1, with D possibly TRBD1 on 5 matching bases. The germline V and J ends were trimmed by 5 bases and 3 bases, with 16 bases remaining between them. The CDR3 has 15 amino acids. The germline V gene has CDR1 MGHDK and CDR2 SYGVNS. The CDR3 DNA sequence: TGTGCCAGCAGTTCCTTATCGGACACCCACACTGAAGCTTTCTTT. Amino acid sequence: CASSSLSDTHTEAFF.

The genes are TRBV29-1 and TRBJ2-7; D may be TRBD2 (5 bases). The CDR3 is 11 amino acids. V was clipped by 8 bases and J by 2 bases, with 10 bases between them. Germline V lookup: CDR1 SQVTM, CDR2 ANQGSEA. The CDR3 sequence: CSLDSAYEQYF. CDR3 DNA: TGCAGCTTGGACTCGGCCTACGAGCAGTACTTC.

This clonotype is a singleton in its sample. The chain employs TRBV10-3 and TRBJ1-1; TRBD1 might be the D (5 bases). V lost 4 bases to trimming and J lost 10 bases, with 13 bases between them. Germline V CDR1 and CDR2: ENHRY, SYGVKD. This CDR3 has 12 residues. CDR3 DNA sequence: TGTGCCATCAGTGGAGACGGGGCTGGAGCTTTCTTT. Translated, it gives CAISGDGAGAFF.

In nucleotides, the CDR3 is TGTGCCAGCAGTTACGTTCCAACGAACACCGGGGAGCTGTTTTTT. Translation gives CASSYVPTNTGELFF. The rearrangement joins TRBV6-5 to TRBJ2-2; no firm D call. Trimming took off 2 bases at V and 0 bases at J, with 7 bases between the two ends. Germline V gives CDR1 MNHEY, CDR2 SVGAGI. CDR3 length equals 15 residues.

The J gene is TRBJ2-6, the V gene TRBV5-1; D gene ambiguous. The CDR3 has 15 residues. Looked up from germline, CDR1 is SGHRS and CDR2 is YFSETQ. The ends were cut back, 3 bases at V and 2 bases at J, with 9 bases in the middle. The CDR3 loop is CASSYSLPGANVLTF. Here the CDR3 DNA reads TGCGCCAGCAGCTATTCCCTCCCTGGGGCCAACGTCCTGACTTTC.